This T cell receptor beta chain is from a study of shared clonotypes between healthy human individuals (dated by TCRdb to 2018 to 2021). Background on the whole study: The cohort included three men and two women between 18 and 49 years of age. For each donor, CD4 naive and CD4 memory were each run on three plates, CD8 naive on two plates, and CD8 memory on one plate. To estimate repertoire size and how much clonotype sharing occurs between individuals, the study deeply sequenced the blood TCR repertoires of five or six healthy adults. Different laboratories and diverse techniques were used to prepare libraries and sequence TCR repertoires, to increase sequencing depth and limit assay-specific biases. Each donor's leukapheresis produced roughly between about 0.9 and 9.5 billion PBMCs.

What the work shows at the level of the full study, not this receptor alone: Pairwise subsampling led to the expectation that sequencing depth would affect the degree of clonotype sharing among donors. Estimated clonotype richness was generally larger for naive than for memory subsets. Clonotypes shared by all four sorted-subset donors showed higher generation probabilities than non-shared clonotypes. When a handful of donors were compared, the shared fraction of clonotypes was around 5% for naive CD4, about 4% for naive CD8, about 2.4% for memory CD4, and 0.35% to 0.4% for memory CD8. Only blood was sampled, and tissue TCR repertoires likely differ from those in blood. Rarefaction of sorted-subset datasets indicated incomplete sequencing despite the large sequencing depth. Because the study included only a small number of donors, the genetic and exposure-history diversity represented was limited.

Using the deep immunoSEQ assay, multiplex PCR amplified TCR CDR3 regions from genomic DNA. Genomic DNA extracted from each cell subset was distributed evenly over all wells of several immunoSEQ 96-well plates, and each plate served as one replicate. For sorted subsets, each replicate PCR was loaded with roughly 190 ng genomic DNA, equivalent to 30,000 or so T cell genomes. The purified libraries were quantified using a Qubit 3.0 fluorometer, sized with a Bioanalyzer 2100, and then quantified again using the KAPA Library Quantification kit. A separate single-read 150-cycle Illumina NextSeq 550 flow cell was used to sequence each immunoSEQ 96-well plate. Per the authors' processing: Because only junctional sequences without quality scores were contained in the immunoSEQ output, filtering matching that applied to full-length reads could not be performed. Sequences were annotated with PyIR, a Python wrapper for IgBLAST v1.9, using IMGT germline references to assign V/J genes and CDR3. Any read was removed if the V/J assignment was weak (E-value above 1e-6), the CDR3 was missing, or the read contained stop codons, out-of-frame junctions, or ambiguous translated residues. A V3J clonotype was defined by an identical inferred V gene, J gene, and CDR3 amino acid sequence. Percentage overlap between repertoires was calculated by dividing the number of shared unique clonotypes by the size of the smaller repertoire. RTK rarefaction, the Chao1 estimator, and Recon v2.1 estimates of unobserved clonotypes were used to assess repertoire richness. Generation probabilities for all TCRbeta clonotypes obtained by the gDNA method from four donors were computed using OLGA. In its TCRdb copy, this immuneACCESS table keeps in-frame sequences only and misses some clones. Where compared with another copy, unresolved V genes explain less than half of these, and the others have no known cause. V, J and clone size are those of that table, while D and trimming were read from the DNA. The sample table lists over 2 million clones, 92% of them with a count of one. 0.3% to 0.45% of the sample lies in the top ten.

Healthy HIV-negative adults with no recently reported acute infections or vaccinations were included as donors. Every donor was a Caucasian adult residing in Nashville, Tennessee, USA. CD4+ T cells were enriched through magnetic negative selection, after which naive cells were positively selected on CD45RA and the remaining negative fraction served as the memory subset. After blood collection by leukapheresis, PBMCs were isolated using Ficoll-Histopaque density gradient centrifugation and then cryopreserved in the vapor phase of liquid nitrogen. Purity and quantity of every magnetically sorted T cell population were checked by analytical flow cytometry. Genomic DNA was isolated from every sorted fraction and measured by UV absorbance on a Nanodrop 2000c. From V the trimming removes 6 bases and from J it removes 6 bases, while the gene matches leave 11 bases of the junction unaccounted for. Reading from cysteine to phenylalanine, the CDR3 counts 15 amino acids. The DNA shown is the 45-base CDR3, in frame from base 1. In the germline V gene, CDR1 corresponds to SNHLY and CDR2 to FYNNEI.

With respect to this clone: The antigen this receptor binds is unknown. It has no much larger one-base neighbor in the sample; base qualities were not kept.

Sequenced sample: naive CD4+ T cells from PBMCs. Interpreted using the paper, the cell subset or site label stands for: CD45RA+ positively selected. This sequence originates from a man aged 18 to 30 in good health. Some clones in this sample may be carry-over from other donors' samples. This receptor chain uses TRBV2 and TRBJ1-2; TRBD1 matches 9 bases in the middle. The sequenced DNA is TGTGCCAGCAGCACAACAATCGGGACAGGGAATGGCTACACCTTC. It translates to CASSTTIGTGNGYTF.